This T cell receptor beta chain appears in the sequencing data of a study of graft-versus-host responses after intestinal transplantation. Across the study: After anti-thymocyte globulin induction, recipients took tacrolimus and steroids for 2 to 3 years.

Findings and caveats of the study: Some GvH clones appeared in ileal mucosa or blood before recipient bone marrow. Levels of circulating GvH clones at their peak were associated with early post-transplant HvG declines.

The CDR3 extends over 14 amino acids. Germline assignment: CDR1 SGHDT and CDR2 YYEEEE. V shed 2 bases and J shed 4 bases, with 12 bases lying between them. Here immunoSEQ multiplex PCR was the method, and the copy in TCRdb shows in-frame clones only, minus some. The data contain more than 95,000 clones, 90% of them singletons. This clone was counted a few times. What it recognizes is unknown. The chain links TRBV5-6 to TRBJ1-2; D possibly corresponds to TRBD1 (6 bases). The sequence derives from a human donor who received an intestinal transplant. Here the sequenced sample was unstimulated CD4+ T cells sorted from spleen or lymph node cells, taken before intestinal transplant. CDR3 protein: CASSFGRGTYGYTF. CDR3 bases: TGTGCCAGCAGCTTTGGGAGGGGGACCTATGGCTACACCTTC.